These 5 T cell receptor beta chains came from one sample sequenced in a study of cytomegalovirus exposure and HLA in healthy donors. The PCR used 60 Vbeta and 13 Jbeta primers. The table came from immunoSEQ multiplex PCR; TCRdb's copy has only in-frame clones and leaves some out. Seen here are 150,000 to 200,000 clones, about four fifths observed once, and the top ten hold less than 2%. Sample: PBMCs. Every receptor here comes from a man in his forties in good health and CMV-seropositive.

The genes are TRBV18 and TRBJ1-2; possible D gene TRBD1, 6 bases. Looked up from germline, CDR1 is KGHSH and CDR2 is LQKENI. The CDR3 runs to 16 residues. The ends were cut back, 0 bases at V and 5 bases at J, with 16 bases in the middle. The CDR3 coding sequence is TGTGCCAGCTCACCACCGCGGGGGCGCATTTCGTATGGCTACACCTTC. Translating gives CASSPPRGRISYGYTF.

The chain combines TRBV5-4 with TRBJ2-2; no clear D gene. Germline loops: CDR1 SGHNT, CDR2 YYREEE (reference sequence). The V gene lost 1 base and the J gene lost 1 base, with 2 bases spanning the gap. The CDR3 is 13 residues long. The CDR3 protein is CASSLQNTGELFF. The CDR3 nucleotides are TGTGCCAGCAGCTTGCAGAACACCGGGGAGCTGTTTTTT.

This chain connects TRBV2 to TRBJ2-5; tentatively, D is TRBD2 (6 bases). The CDR3 runs 13 residues. The ends were cut back, 8 bases at V and 1 base at J, with 11 bases in the middle. CDR1 and CDR2 (germline): SNHLY, FYNNEI. The CDR3 here is CASRRGSQETQYF. The CDR3 DNA reads as TGTGCCAGCCGACGGGGGTCCCAAGAGACCCAGTACTTC.

This chain connects TRBV6-1 to TRBJ2-7, with D perhaps TRBD2 (6 bases). There are 12 residues in the CDR3. Trimming stripped 8 bases from V and 1 base from J, with 9 bases between. Germline V CDR1 and CDR2: MNHNS, SASEGT. This CDR3 is CASCGNSYEQYF. The CDR3 region has the DNA TGTGCCAGCTGCGGGAATTCCTACGAGCAGTACTTC.

This clone is a singleton in its sample. The chain is built from TRBV15 and TRBJ2-7; maybe TRBD2 (8 bases). Looked up from germline, CDR1 is LNHNV and CDR2 is YYDKDF (reference sequence). CDR3 length: 15 residues. V dropped 5 bases and J dropped 3 bases, with 17 bases sitting between them. The CDR3 DNA sequence: TGTGCCACCAGCCGACCCGGGAGGGGGCTCTACGAGCAGTACTTC. Residues: CATSRPGRGLYEQYF. Looking up the rest from reference TRBV15 and TRBJ2-7 gives the full variable domain: DAMVIQNPRYQVTQFGKPVTLSCSQTLNHNVMYWYQQKSSQAPKLLFHYYDKDFNNEADTPDNFQSRRPNTSFCFLDIRSPGLGDTAMYLCATSRPGRGLYEQYFGPGTRLTVT.